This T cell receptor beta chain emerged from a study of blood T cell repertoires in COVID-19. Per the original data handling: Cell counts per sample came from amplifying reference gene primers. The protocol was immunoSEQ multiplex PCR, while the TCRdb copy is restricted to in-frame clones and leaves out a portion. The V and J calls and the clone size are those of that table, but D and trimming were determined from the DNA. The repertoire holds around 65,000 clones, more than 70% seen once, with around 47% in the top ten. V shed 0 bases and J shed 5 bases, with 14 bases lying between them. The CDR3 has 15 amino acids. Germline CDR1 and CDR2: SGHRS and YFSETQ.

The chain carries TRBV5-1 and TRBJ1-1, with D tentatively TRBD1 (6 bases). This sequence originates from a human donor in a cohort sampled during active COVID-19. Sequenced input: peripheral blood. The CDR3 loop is CASSLGQDWRTEAFF. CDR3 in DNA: TGCGCCAGCAGCTTGGGACAGGACTGGAGGACTGAAGCTTTCTTT.